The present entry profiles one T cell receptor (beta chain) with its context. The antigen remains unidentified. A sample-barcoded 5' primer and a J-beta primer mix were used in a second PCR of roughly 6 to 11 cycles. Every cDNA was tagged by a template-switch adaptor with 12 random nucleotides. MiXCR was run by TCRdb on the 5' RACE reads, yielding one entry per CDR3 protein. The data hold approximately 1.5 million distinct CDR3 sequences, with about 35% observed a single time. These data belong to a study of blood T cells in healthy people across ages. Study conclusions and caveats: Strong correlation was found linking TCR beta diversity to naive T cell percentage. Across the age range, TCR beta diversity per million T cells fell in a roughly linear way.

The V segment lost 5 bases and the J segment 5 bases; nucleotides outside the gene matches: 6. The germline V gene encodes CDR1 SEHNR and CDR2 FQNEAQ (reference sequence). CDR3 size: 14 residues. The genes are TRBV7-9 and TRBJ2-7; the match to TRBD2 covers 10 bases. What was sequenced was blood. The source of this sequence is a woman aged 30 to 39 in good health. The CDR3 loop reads CASSPGLASHEQYF. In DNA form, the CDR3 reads TGTGCCAGCAGCCCGGGACTAGCGTCCCACGAGCAGTACTTC.